Below, 22 T cell receptor beta chains from the same sample are listed, as sequenced in a study of blood T cell repertoires in COVID-19. Profiling relied on immunoSEQ multiplex PCR, and the TCRdb table lists in-frame clones only, not all of them. Counted here are around 340,000 clones, about nine tenths occurring once; the ten biggest clones make up approximately 0.93%. Sequencing input: PBMCs or T cells enriched from blood (not recorded which). Receptors originate from a woman aged 25-40 years who had been exposed to COVID-19.

This rearrangement joins TRBV6-5 to TRBJ1-2, with 7 bases lining up with TRBD1. Germline trimming cut 8 bases from V and 0 bases from J; bases unmatched to any gene: 3. CDR1 and CDR2 (germline): MNHEY, SVGAGI. This CDR3 region has 13 residues. In DNA, the CDR3 is TGTGCCAGCCGGGACAGCACTAACTATGGCTACACCTTC. Residues: CASRDSTNYGYTF.

The rearrangement uses TRBV29-1 and TRBJ2-1; 14 bases are a match to TRBD2. Germline V gene data show CDR1 as SQVTM and CDR2 as ANQGSEA. This CDR3 has 15 amino acids. V gave up 5 bases and J gave up 8 bases; unmatched junction bases: 8. For the CDR3, the DNA is TGCAGCGTTTCCCGACTAGCGGGAGGGCCCCATGAGCAGTTCTTC. It encodes CSVSRLAGGPHEQFF.

The chain combines TRBV10-2 with TRBJ2-5, with TRBD2 matching 13 bases. Germline V gene lookup returns CDR1 WSHSY and CDR2 SAAADI. This CDR3 has 15 amino acids. V lost 6 bases, J lost 2 bases, and 3 bases stayed unmatched. CDR3 sequence (DNA): TGCGCCAGCAGGCGGGGACTAGCGGGGCAAGAGACCCAGTACTTC. Its translation: CASRRGLAGQETQYF.

The chain combines TRBV5-1 with TRBJ1-4, with 10 bases fitting TRBD1. V shed 4 bases and J 8 bases; nucleotides not matched to a gene: 5. The CDR3 length is 14 residues. CDR1 is SGHRS, CDR2 YFSETQ, per germline. CDR3 sequence reads: CASSPGQGGEKLFF. In nucleotides, the CDR3 is TGCGCCAGCAGCCCCGGACAGGGGGGAGAAAAACTGTTTTTT.

This chain joins TRBV7-3 and TRBJ2-1; D is perhaps TRBD2 (6 bases). Germline V lookup: CDR1 SGHTA, CDR2 FQGTGA. Trimming took off 1 base at V and 9 bases at J, with 13 bases between the two ends. This CDR3 has 14 amino acids. The CDR3 DNA sequence: TGTGCCAGCAGCTTAAGATTAGTGGGGGGTGAGCAGTTCTTC. Its protein product is CASSLRLVGGEQFF.

On this clone itself: The sample has other DNA sequences that encode this CDR3 too. The chain couples TRBV9 to TRBJ2-7; 8 nucleotides align to TRBD2. The CDR3 is 15 residues long. The V gene end was trimmed by 0 bases and the J gene end by 4 bases; junction bases not matched to a gene: 6. Germline CDR1 reads SGDLS; CDR2 reads YYNGEE. This chain's CDR3 is CASSVGTGGPYEQYF. CDR3 sequence (DNA): TGTGCCAGCAGCGTAGGGACGGGAGGGCCATACGAGCAGTACTTC.

A single count supports this clone. The rearrangement joins TRBV5-4 to TRBJ1-3; 8 positions match TRBD1. The CDR3 totals 16 residues. V shed 4 bases and J 0 bases; nucleotides not matched to a gene: 6. Per germline, CDR1 SGHNT and CDR2 YYREEE (reference sequence). This CDR3 is CASSPWTGTSGNTIYF. Here the CDR3 DNA reads TGTGCCAGCAGCCCTTGGACAGGGACCTCTGGAAACACCATATATTTT.

The chain joins TRBV11-2 to TRBJ1-6; D might be TRBD1 (6 bases). Trimming cost V 2 bases and J 9 bases, with 11 bases left between them. The germline gives CDR1 SGHAT, CDR2 FQNNGV. This CDR3 has 14 amino acids. The DNA of the CDR3 is TGTGCCAGCAGCTTAATGGGGGCAGGTTCACCCCTCCACTTT. Translating gives CASSLMGAGSPLHF.

The J gene is TRBJ2-5, the V gene TRBV30; D uncertain. There are 13 residues in the CDR3. V lost 4 bases and J lost 5, with 14 bases in between. Germline V lookup: CDR1 GTSNPN, CDR2 SVGIG (reference sequence). The CDR3 is CAWTGSEAETQYF. CDR3 nucleotides: TGTGCCTGGACTGGCAGCGAGGCGGAGACCCAGTACTTC. The full variable domain, with the rest looked up from reference TRBV30 and TRBJ2-5, is SQTIHQWPATLVQPVGSPLSLECTVEGTSNPNLYWYRQAAGRGLQLLFYSVGIGQISSEVPQNLSASRPQDRQFILSSKKLLLSDSGFYLCAWTGSEAETQYFGPGTRLLVL.

V is TRBV28 and J is TRBJ1-6; TRBD1 aligns across 7 bases. The CDR3 extends over 14 amino acids. CDR1 is MDHEN and CDR2 is SYDVKM in the germline V gene. V shed 5 bases and J 7 bases; nucleotides not matched to a gene: 5. Here the CDR3 reads CASSRQGPNSPLHF. The CDR3 DNA reads as TGTGCCAGCAGTCGACAGGGCCCAAATTCACCCCTCCACTTT.

The chain is built from TRBV9 and TRBJ2-2, with 9 bases identical to TRBD2. This CDR3 has 17 amino acids. Germline loops: CDR1 SGDLS, CDR2 YYNGEE. With 0 bases clipped from V and 1 base from J, the junction kept 4 bases outside the gene matches. DNA of the CDR3: TGTGCCAGCAGCGTAGCGGGGACTAGCAGGAACACCGGGGAGCTGTTTTTT. This encodes CASSVAGTSRNTGELFF.

This clone has just one count. This sequence joins TRBV28 and TRBJ2-2, with 10 bases lining up with TRBD1. CDR1 and CDR2 (germline): MDHEN, SYDVKM. The CDR3 runs 15 residues. V lost 5 bases and J lost 7; bases outside the gene matches: 7. The CDR3, as DNA: TGTGCCAGCAGTACCGGGACAGGGGCCCACGGGGAGCTGTTTTTT. Translated, it gives CASSTGTGAHGELFF.

CDR3 bases: TGTGCCTGGAGTGTATCTGCAGGGACCATATATTTT. This gives the protein CAWSVSAGTIYF. This chain links TRBV30 with TRBJ1-3, with TRBD1 as a possible D gene (5 bases). CDR3 length equals 12 residues. The V gene's germline CDR1 is GTSNPN and CDR2 SVGIG (reference sequence). V was shortened by 0 bases and J by 10 bases, with 10 bases between the two germline ends. Full variable domain (outside the CDR3, taken from reference TRBV30 and TRBJ1-3): SQTIHQWPATLVQPVGSPLSLECTVEGTSNPNLYWYRQAAGRGLQLLFYSVGIGQISSEVPQNLSASRPQDRQFILSSKKLLLSDSGFYLCAWSVSAGTIYFGEGSWLTVV.

This clone was counted a few times. This chain connects TRBV28 to TRBJ2-7; D may be TRBD2 (5 bases). The length of the CDR3 is 15 residues. Germline CDR1 MDHEN, CDR2 SYDVKM. Trimming pared 4 bases from V and 1 base from J, leaving 14 bases between. The CDR3 loop is CASSSEDLLSYEQYF. DNA for the CDR3: TGTGCCAGCAGTTCGGAGGACCTCCTTTCCTACGAGCAGTACTTC.

J is TRBJ1-1 and V is TRBV5-6; D might be TRBD1 (6 bases). The CDR3 has 16 amino acids. Germline V gene data show CDR1 as SGHDT and CDR2 as YYEEEE. Trimming cost V 2 bases and J 1 base, with 15 bases left between them. This chain's CDR3 is CASSFGYRVRNTEAFF. In nucleotides, the CDR3 is TGTGCCAGCAGCTTCGGTTACAGGGTACGGAACACTGAAGCTTTCTTT.

This clone is a singleton in its sample. This chain links TRBV18 with TRBJ1-5; D is ambiguous. Germline V gene data show CDR1 as KGHSH and CDR2 as LQKENI. V was cut by 2 bases and J by 0 bases, with 14 bases left in between. The CDR3 has 17 residues. In nucleotides, the CDR3 is TGTGCCAGCTCACCAAAATCCCTCCAGAATAGCAATCAGCCCCAGCATTTT. Protein product: CASSPKSLQNSNQPQHF.

The rearrangement joins TRBV27 to TRBJ1-1; D is uncertain. Trimming shortened V by 3 bases and J by 11 bases, and 10 bases separated the two germline ends. Germline V gene sequence: CDR1 MNHEY, CDR2 SMNVEV (reference sequence). This CDR3 has 11 residues. CDR3 residues: CASSFRGFAFF. DNA for the CDR3: TGTGCCAGCAGTTTCCGAGGATTTGCTTTCTTT.

This clone has a count of ten or more. CDR3 region: CASSYRDTNEKLFF. CDR3 DNA: TGTGCCAGCAGCTACAGGGACACTAATGAAAAACTGTTTTTT. The gene calls are TRBV5-4 and TRBJ1-4, with a weak D call TRBD1 (6 bases). V gave up 3 bases and J gave up 2 bases, with 8 bases separating them. Germline assignment: CDR1 SGHNT and CDR2 YYREEE (reference sequence). CDR3 length: 14 residues.

This chain connects TRBV28 to TRBJ1-4; 8 nucleotides line up with TRBD1. V was pared by 6 bases and J by 11 bases, with 8 bases of the junction left unmatched. The CDR3 contains 13 residues. Germline CDR1 reads MDHEN; CDR2 reads SYDVKM. The chain's CDR3 is CASSLGQGPKLFF. For the CDR3, the DNA is TGTGCCAGCAGCCTTGGACAGGGTCCGAAACTGTTTTTT.

The chain combines TRBV3-1 (or the pseudogene TRBV3-2) with TRBJ2-3; 8 nucleotides agree with TRBD1. The ends lost 4 bases at V and 5 bases at J; junction bases unmatched: 5. Germline V gives CDR1 LGHDT, CDR2 YNNKEL (reference sequence). This CDR3 has 14 amino acids. Here the CDR3 DNA reads TGTGCCAGCAGCCTTACAGGGGGGAAAGATACGCAGTATTTT. Translating gives CASSLTGGKDTQYF.

This sequence joins TRBV11-3 and TRBJ2-7; TRBD1 aligns across 9 bases. The CDR3 consists of 15 residues. Germline values: CDR1 SGHNT, CDR2 YENEEA. Trimming removed 3 bases from V and 6 bases from J; junction bases left unmatched: 9. CDR3 in DNA: TGTGCCAGCAGCTTGTCCGGGACAGGGAATCCCGAGCAGTACTTC. It codes for CASSLSGTGNPEQYF.

The chain has TRBV19 and TRBJ2-7, with D maybe TRBD1 (6 bases). The V gene lost 3 bases and the J gene lost 6 bases, with 18 bases spanning the gap. Germline values: CDR1 LNHDA, CDR2 SQIVND (reference sequence). The CDR3 runs to 15 residues. CDR3 protein: CASSILGTNPGEQYF. The CDR3 DNA reads as TGTGCCAGTAGTATCCTCGGGACAAACCCGGGCGAGCAGTACTTC.